The 28 T cell receptor beta chains below were found in one sample sequenced in a study of early T cells in non-severe SARS-CoV-2 infection (dated by TCRdb to the early 2020s). Library method: 5' RACE. Reads for this sample came from a NextSeq 500. TCRdb's own reprocessing of the public reads used fastp at Q25 and MiXCR and kept productive beta chains. Duplicate CDR3 protein sequences are folded into a single record with the most common DNA and genes. This sample gives about 70,000 distinct CDR3 sequences in total; more than 14% of them show up just once. Of the sample, roughly 3.8% is held by the ten largest clones. This material consisted of whole blood, taken at baseline. Receptors originate from an adult who was a healthcare worker with PCR-confirmed SARS-CoV-2 infection or an uninfected control (not recorded which).

CDR3 sequence (DNA): TGCAGTGCTAGAGATCTTGGGGGAGATAGCTACAATGAGCAGTTCTTC. It specifies CSARDLGGDSYNEQFF. The gene calls are TRBV20-1 and TRBJ2-1; the D gene could be TRBD1 or TRBD2 (5 bases each). The CDR3 is 16 amino acids. The germline V gene encodes CDR1 DFQATT and CDR2 SNEGSKA (reference sequence). V was cut by 0 bases and J by 3 bases, with 15 bases left in between.

The chain couples TRBV19 to TRBJ2-2; D is unresolved. V was cut by 10 bases and J by 7 bases, with 7 bases left in between. This CDR3 is built from 10 residues. CDR1 is LNHDA and CDR2 is SQIVND in the germline V gene (reference sequence). The chain's CDR3 is CATLDGELFF. CDR3 nucleotides: TGTGCCACCTTAGACGGGGAGCTGTTTTTT. Based on the CDR3 plus reference TRBV19 and TRBJ2-2, the full variable domain is DGGITQSPKYLFRKEGQNVTLSCEQNLNHDAMYWYRQDPGQGLRLIYYSQIVNDFQKGDIAEGYSVSREKKESFPLTVTSAQKNPTAFYLCATLDGELFFGEGSRLTVL.

V usage is TRBV5-4 and J usage is TRBJ1-2, with 7 nucleotides matching TRBD1. Germline CDR1 and CDR2: SGHNT and YYREEE (reference sequence). V was clipped by 4 bases and J by 0 bases; unmatched bases: 3. The CDR3 length is 14 residues. The DNA for the CDR3 is TGTGCCAGCAGCGCCGACAGGGCTAACTATGGCTACACCTTC. Its translation is CASSADRANYGYTF. Full variable domain (rest looked up from reference TRBV5-4 and TRBJ1-2): ETGVTQSPTHLIKTRGQQVTLRCSSQSGHNTVSWYQQALGQGPQFIFQYYREEENGRGNFPPRFSGLQFPNYSSELNVNALELDDSALYLCASSADRANYGYTFGSGTRLTVV.

The V call is TRBV18, the J call TRBJ1-4, with D possibly TRBD1 on 5 matching bases. The CDR3 has 14 amino acids. V lost 10 bases and J 7 bases, leaving 19 bases between the germline ends. CDR1 is KGHSH, CDR2 LQKENI, per germline. DNA of the CDR3: TGTGCCACCTACCAAGGAGGGGCCGTTGAAAAACTGTTTTTT. It translates to CATYQGGAVEKLFF.

This clonotype was observed many times. The chain is built from TRBV28 and TRBJ1-4; D is undetermined. V lost 7 bases to trimming and J lost 4 bases, with 13 bases between them. Germline CDR1 MDHEN, CDR2 SYDVKM. The CDR3 has 14 residues. CDR3 coding DNA: TGTGCCAGCAATCAGGCACGGATTAATGAAAAACTGTTTTTT. Translating it yields CASNQARINEKLFF. The full variable domain, with the rest looked up from reference TRBV28 and TRBJ1-4, is DVKVTQSSRYLVKRTGEKVFLECVQDMDHENMFWYRQDPGLGLRLIYFSYDVKMKEKGDIPEGYSVSREKKERFSLILESASTNQTSMYLCASNQARINEKLFFGSGTQLSVL.

This clonotype came up a few times. The chain links TRBV11-2 to TRBJ2-5; TRBD1 matches 12 bases. In germline, CDR1 is SGHAT, CDR2 FQNNGV. The length of the CDR3 is 13 residues. The V gene end was trimmed by 5 bases and the J gene end by 6 bases; junction bases not matched to a gene: 1. This CDR3 reads CASSGTGGQTQYF. CDR3 nucleotides: TGTGCCAGCAGCGGGACAGGGGGCCAGACCCAGTACTTC.

This clonotype turned up a few times. The CDR3 sequence is CASSLAPRETQYF. The CDR3 coding sequence is TGTGCCAGCAGCTTAGCACCGAGAGAGACCCAGTACTTC. This sequence joins TRBV7-3 and TRBJ2-5, with D hard to call. Germline CDR1 is SGHTA and CDR2 is FQGTGA. This CDR3 spans 13 amino acids. The germline V and J ends were trimmed by 2 bases and 4 bases, with 8 bases remaining between them. Complete variable domain (other parts from reference TRBV7-3 and TRBJ2-5): GAGVSQTPSNKVTEKGKYVELRCDPISGHTALYWYRQSLGQGPEFLIYFQGTGAADDSGLPNDRFFAVRPEGSVSTLKIQRTERGDSAVYLCASSLAPRETQYFGPGTRLLVL.

This rearrangement joins TRBV20-1 to TRBJ2-7; D uncertain. The CDR3 extends over 13 amino acids. Trimming left V 3 bases short and J 1 base short, with 10 bases between. Germline V CDR1 and CDR2: DFQATT, SNEGSKA (reference sequence). Written as DNA, the CDR3 is TGCAGTGCTAGCCTAGACTCATCCTACGAGCAGTACTTC. It encodes CSASLDSSYEQYF.

This clonotype was recorded a few times. The chain carries TRBV7-2 and TRBJ1-5; 9 bases are shared with TRBD1. Trimming cost V 5 bases and J 6 bases; bases outside gene matches: 11. The CDR3 contains 16 residues. Per germline, CDR1 SGHTA and CDR2 FQGNSA. For the CDR3, the DNA is TGTGCCAGCAGCCAAGAGGACAGGGGATCTTCTCAGCCCCAGCATTTT. Protein sequence: CASSQEDRGSSQPQHF.

The table lists this clonotype with many counts. The gene calls are TRBV7-2 and TRBJ2-3, with D hard to call. This CDR3 spans 13 amino acids. Germline loops: CDR1 SGHTA, CDR2 FQGNSA. The ends were cut back, 4 bases at V and 9 bases at J, with 14 bases in the middle. CDR3 sequence reads: CASSSPPGETQYF. The DNA of the CDR3 is TGTGCCAGCAGCTCGCCACCTGGTGAAACGCAGTATTTT.

This clonotype was observed a single time. The V call is TRBV18, the J call TRBJ2-5; D is possibly TRBD1 (5 bases). This CDR3 comprises 13 residues. V lost 0 bases and J lost 5, with 7 bases in between. CDR1 and CDR2 from the germline V gene are KGHSH and LQKENI. The CDR3 DNA is TGTGCCAGCTCACCACCGGGGCGGGAGACCCAGTACTTC. Encoded protein: CASSPPGRETQYF.

The chain has TRBV7-8 and TRBJ2-2; 11 positions agree with TRBD1. The CDR3 extends over 17 amino acids. Germline CDR1 and CDR2: SGHVS and FQNEAQ. Unmatched junction bases numbered 6, after V lost 1 base and J lost 5 bases. The CDR3 bases are TGTGCCAGCAGCTTAGGGACAGGGGGCGAAGGAACCGGGGAGCTGTTTTTT. It yields the protein CASSLGTGGEGTGELFF.

This clonotype was detected many times. This chain uses TRBV7-3 with TRBJ2-1; D unclear. CDR1 and CDR2 from the germline V gene are SGHTA and FQGTGA. V gave up 1 base and J gave up 0 bases, with 4 bases separating them. This CDR3 spans 14 amino acids. The CDR3 protein is CASSLISSYNEQFF. The CDR3 DNA sequence: TGTGCCAGCAGCTTAATCAGCTCCTACAATGAGCAGTTCTTC.

The rearrangement links TRBV28 to TRBJ1-5, with a tentative D call TRBD1 (6 bases). The CDR3 totals 12 residues. V was shortened by 2 bases and J by 15 bases, with 14 bases between the two germline ends. From germline, CDR1 is MDHEN and CDR2 SYDVKM. The CDR3 loop reads CASSLGTSNAHF. CDR3 DNA: TGTGCCAGCAGTTTAGGGACATCCAACGCGCATTTT.

The J gene is TRBJ2-2, the V gene TRBV12-3 or TRBV12-4, with no clear D. The CDR3 is made up of 17 amino acids. Trimming left V 1 base short and J 4 bases short, with 16 bases between. The CDR3 coding sequence is TGTGCCAGCAGTTTAGACGCCACACCCCGAGCCACCGGGGAGCTGTTTTTT. Its translation is CASSLDATPRATGELFF.

The chain has TRBV5-4 and TRBJ2-2; D is uncertain. The V end lost 4 bases, the J end lost 5 bases, and 12 bases lay between the germline ends. Per the germline V gene, CDR1 is SGHNT and CDR2 is YYREEE (reference sequence). The CDR3 is 14 amino acids. CDR3 sequence reads: CASSPSSRTGELFF. The CDR3 DNA follows: TGTGCCAGCAGCCCTTCCTCTAGGACCGGGGAGCTGTTTTTT.

The J gene is TRBJ2-5, the V gene TRBV5-1; D is possibly TRBD2 (5 bases). Between the trimmed V and J ends, which lost 2 bases and 2 bases, there was a span of 13 bases. CDR3 length: 15 amino acids. In germline, CDR1 is SGHRS, CDR2 YFSETQ. CDR3 residues: CASSLASGNQETQYF. The CDR3 DNA reads TGCGCCAGCAGCTTAGCCTCCGGGAATCAAGAGACCCAGTACTTC.

CDR3 amino acids: CASSSERSSGANVLTF. The CDR3, as DNA: TGTGCCAGCAGCTCAGAGCGGAGCTCTGGGGCCAACGTCCTGACTTTC. The chain employs TRBV7-2 and TRBJ2-6; possible D gene TRBD2, 5 bases. Looked up from germline, CDR1 is SGHTA and CDR2 is FQGNSA. Trimming removed 4 bases at V and 0 bases at J, with 10 bases between. The CDR3 extends over 16 amino acids. The complete variable domain, with remaining parts taken from reference TRBV7-2 and TRBJ2-6, reads GAGVSQSPSNKVTEKGKDVELRCDPISGHTALYWYRQSLGQGLEFLIYFQGNSAPDKSGLPSDRFSAERTGGSVSTLTIQRTQQEDSAVYLCASSSERSSGANVLTFGAGSRLTVL.

This clonotype was counted between two and nine times. The chain joins TRBV5-1 to TRBJ2-2; D might be TRBD1 (5 bases). This CDR3 spans 15 amino acids. With 4 bases removed from V and 3 bases from J, the gap between germline ends came to 13 bases. The V gene's germline CDR1 is SGHRS and CDR2 YFSETQ. This chain's CDR3 is CASSPIAGHTGELFF. As DNA, the CDR3 is TGCGCCAGCAGCCCCATAGCAGGGCACACCGGGGAGCTGTTTTTT.

This clonotype has at least ten counts. The chain has TRBV24-1 and TRBJ2-1; D may be TRBD2 (6 bases). The CDR3 contains 18 residues. V dropped 4 bases and J dropped 1 base, with 19 bases sitting between them. Per germline, CDR1 KGHDR and CDR2 SFDVKD. The CDR3 sequence is CATSDPLLRDRSYNEQFF. Written as DNA, the CDR3 is TGTGCCACCAGTGACCCTTTGTTGCGGGACCGATCCTACAATGAGCAGTTCTTC.

The chain is built from TRBV7-8 and TRBJ1-1, with TRBD1 matching over 8 bases. V trimming: 0 bases; J trimming: 4 bases; junction bases outside the gene matches: 4. This CDR3 has 15 amino acids. Germline V gene data show CDR1 as SGHVS and CDR2 as FQNEAQ. The CDR3 DNA is TGTGCCAGCAGCTTAGCCGTACAGGGGGGCACTGAAGCTTTCTTT. Translated: CASSLAVQGGTEAFF.

This chain links TRBV6-2 or TRBV6-3 with TRBJ1-1; D not resolved. The CDR3 runs 14 residues. From germline, CDR1 is MNHEY and CDR2 SVGEGT. With 5 bases removed from V and 0 bases from J, the gap between germline ends came to 10 bases. CDR3 DNA: TGTGCCAGCAGTACCAGAGTCATGAACACTGAAGCTTTCTTT. Translated: CASSTRVMNTEAFF.

The rearrangement links TRBV20-1 to TRBJ2-4; maybe TRBD2 (6 bases). The CDR3 covers 12 residues. In germline, CDR1 is DFQATT, CDR2 SNEGSKA (reference sequence). Trimming stripped 7 bases from V and 6 bases from J, with 13 bases between. As DNA, the CDR3 is TGCAGTGTCTACCAGGGAGGAAACATTCAGTACTTC. This codes for CSVYQGGNIQYF.

V and J are TRBV2 and TRBJ2-2; TRBD2 agrees at 8 bases. Germline CDR1 SNHLY, CDR2 FYNNEI. Trimming at V came to 6 bases and at J to 5 bases, leaving 5 bases not matched to a gene. This CDR3 is 14 amino acids long. The CDR3 reads CASRPGLDTGELFF. The DNA of the CDR3 is TGTGCCAGCAGGCCGGGACTAGATACCGGGGAGCTGTTTTTT.

The gene calls are TRBV12-3 or TRBV12-4 and TRBJ1-1, with a tentative D call TRBD1 (5 bases). Deletions cut 2 bases from V and 3 bases from J, with 16 bases between. The CDR3 is made up of 16 amino acids. CDR3 nucleotide sequence: TGTGCCAGCAGTTTAATGGGTGGCCGCAGGGACACTGAAGCTTTCTTT. This codes for CASSLMGGRRDTEAFF.

The rearrangement links TRBV28 to TRBJ1-2; D is unresolved. CDR1 is MDHEN and CDR2 is SYDVKM in the germline V gene. The ends were cut back, 4 bases at V and 2 bases at J, with 11 bases in the middle. The CDR3 totals 14 residues. The CDR3 loop reads CASSSLAGNYGYTF. CDR3 in DNA: TGTGCCAGCAGTTCCCTAGCGGGCAACTATGGCTACACCTTC.

This clonotype was counted ten times or more. V usage is TRBV28 and J usage is TRBJ1-1; D might be TRBD1 (5 bases). Germline V lookup: CDR1 MDHEN, CDR2 SYDVKM. V lost 6 bases, J lost 8 bases, and 19 bases lay in between. This CDR3 region has 14 residues. CDR3 residues: CASRMGRTKVEAFF. The CDR3 DNA is TGTGCCAGCAGAATGGGACGGACAAAGGTGGAAGCTTTCTTT.

The J gene is TRBJ1-2, the V gene TRBV18, with unresolved D. This CDR3 spans 15 amino acids. The ends were cut back, 3 bases at V and 8 bases at J, with 19 bases in the middle. Germline loops: CDR1 KGHSH, CDR2 LQKENI. This CDR3 is CASSPSSGRGYGYTF. The CDR3 DNA follows: TGTGCCAGCTCACCCTCGTCAGGAAGAGGGTACGGCTACACCTTC.